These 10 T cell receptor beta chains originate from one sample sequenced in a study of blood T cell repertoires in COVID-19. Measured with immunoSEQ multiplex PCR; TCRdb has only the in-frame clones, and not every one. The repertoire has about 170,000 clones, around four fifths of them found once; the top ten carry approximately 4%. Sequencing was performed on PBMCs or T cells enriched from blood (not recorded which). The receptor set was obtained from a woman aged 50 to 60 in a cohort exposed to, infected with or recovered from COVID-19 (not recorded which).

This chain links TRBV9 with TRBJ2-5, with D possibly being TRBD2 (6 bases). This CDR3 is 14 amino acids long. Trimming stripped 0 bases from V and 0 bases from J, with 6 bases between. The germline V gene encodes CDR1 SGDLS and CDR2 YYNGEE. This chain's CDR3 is CASSVAGDQETQYF. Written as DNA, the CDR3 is TGTGCCAGCAGCGTAGCGGGGGACCAAGAGACCCAGTACTTC. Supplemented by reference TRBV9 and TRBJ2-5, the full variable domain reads DSGVTQTPKHLITATGQRVTLRCSPRSGDLSVYWYQQSLDQGLQFLIQYYNGEERAKGNILERFSAQQFPDLHSELNLSSLELGDSALYFCASSVAGDQETQYFGPGTRLLVL.

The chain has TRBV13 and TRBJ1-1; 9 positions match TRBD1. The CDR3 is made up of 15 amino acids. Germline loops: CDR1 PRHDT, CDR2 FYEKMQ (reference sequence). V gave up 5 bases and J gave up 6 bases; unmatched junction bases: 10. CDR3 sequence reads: CASSRKRTGEAEAFF. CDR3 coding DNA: TGTGCCAGCAGCCGAAAGCGGACAGGGGAGGCTGAAGCTTTCTTT.

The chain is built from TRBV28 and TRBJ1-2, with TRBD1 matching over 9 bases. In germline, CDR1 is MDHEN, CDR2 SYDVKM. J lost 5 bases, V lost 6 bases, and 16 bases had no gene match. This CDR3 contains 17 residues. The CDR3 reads CASSPSYRGPEEYGYTF. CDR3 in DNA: TGTGCCAGCAGCCCTTCCTACAGGGGGCCTGAGGAATATGGCTACACCTTC.

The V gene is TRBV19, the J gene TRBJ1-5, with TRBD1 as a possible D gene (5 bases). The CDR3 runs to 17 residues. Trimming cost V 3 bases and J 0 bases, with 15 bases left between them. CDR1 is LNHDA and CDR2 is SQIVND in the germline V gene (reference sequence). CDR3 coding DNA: TGTGCCAGTAGTATCGGGGGGACGGATTATAGCAATCAGCCCCAGCATTTT. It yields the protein CASSIGGTDYSNQPQHF.

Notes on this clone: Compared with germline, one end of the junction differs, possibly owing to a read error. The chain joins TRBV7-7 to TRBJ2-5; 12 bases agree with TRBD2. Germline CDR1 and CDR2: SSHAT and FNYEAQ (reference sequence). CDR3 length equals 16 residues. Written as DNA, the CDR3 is TGTGCTAGCAGCCCAATCCGACTAGCGGGAGAGGAGACCCAGTACTTC. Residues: CASSPIRLAGEETQYF.

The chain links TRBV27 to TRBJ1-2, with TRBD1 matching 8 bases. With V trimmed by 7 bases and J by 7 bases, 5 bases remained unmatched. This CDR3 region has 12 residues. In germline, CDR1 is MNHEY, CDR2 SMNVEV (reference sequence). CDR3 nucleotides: TGTGCCAGCAAACAGGGGGGGGGTGGCTACACCTTC. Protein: CASKQGGGGYTF.

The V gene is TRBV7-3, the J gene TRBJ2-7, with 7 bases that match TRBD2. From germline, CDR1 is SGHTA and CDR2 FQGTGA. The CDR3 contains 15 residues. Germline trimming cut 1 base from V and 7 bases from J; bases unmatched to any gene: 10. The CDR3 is CASSLSGGLSGEQYF. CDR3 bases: TGTGCCAGCAGCTTAAGTGGGGGACTATCTGGTGAGCAGTACTTC.

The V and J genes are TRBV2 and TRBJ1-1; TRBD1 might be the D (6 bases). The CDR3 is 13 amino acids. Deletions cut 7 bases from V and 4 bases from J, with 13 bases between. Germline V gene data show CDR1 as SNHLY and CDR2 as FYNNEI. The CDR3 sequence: CASNQGSVTEAFF. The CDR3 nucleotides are TGTGCCAGCAATCAGGGGTCGGTCACTGAAGCTTTCTTT. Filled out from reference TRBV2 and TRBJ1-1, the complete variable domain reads EPEVTQTPSHQVTQMGQEVILRCVPISNHLYFYWYRQILGQKVEFLVSFYNNEISEKSEIFDDQFSVERPDGSNFTLKIRSTKLEDSAMYFCASNQGSVTEAFFGQGTRLTVV.

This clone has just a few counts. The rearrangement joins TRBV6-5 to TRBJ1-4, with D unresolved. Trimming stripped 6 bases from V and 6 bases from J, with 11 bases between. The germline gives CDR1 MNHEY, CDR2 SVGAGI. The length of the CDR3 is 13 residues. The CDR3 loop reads CASSRGEYEKLFF. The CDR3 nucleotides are TGTGCCAGCAGCAGAGGAGAGTATGAAAAACTGTTTTTT.

CDR3 nucleotide sequence: TGTGCCATCAGTGAAGGAGGGGAGACCCAGTACTTC. Translation gives CAISEGGETQYF. The chain combines TRBV10-3 with TRBJ2-5, with a possible D match to TRBD2 (6 bases). Trimming took 3 bases from V and 5 from J, leaving 7 bases between them. CDR3 length: 12 residues. Germline V CDR1 and CDR2: ENHRY, SYGVKD.